This T cell receptor beta chain was sequenced during a study of T cells after yellow fever vaccination. Whole-study context: Fractions containing few cells were prepared with SMART-Seq v4 Ultra Low Input.

This clonotype was found a few times. The antigen is undetermined. Deletions cut 3 bases from V and 5 bases from J, with 14 bases between. This CDR3 is 15 amino acids long. CDR1 is SGHVS, CDR2 FQNEAQ, per germline. For TCR, cDNA came from 5'RACE template switching, which added a universal primer site and UMIs. TCRdb reanalysed the 5' RACE reads using MiXCR and keeps one entry per CDR3 protein. Of hundreds of thousands of distinct CDR3 sequences in the sample, roughly a sixth were seen once. General study results and limits: Secondary responses were weaker yet peaked faster, day 5 versus 15. Among primary-vaccination clones, most reappeared after the booster, at around 97% for CD4 and around 91% for CD8.

This clonotype was obtained from a man between 18 and 35 years old who received the YFV17D yellow fever vaccine. The specimen was PBMCs, collected before the yellow fever booster vaccination. V gene TRBV7-8 combines with J gene TRBJ1-5, with D possibly matching TRBD1 (6 bases). The DNA for the CDR3 is TGTGCCAGCAGCTTGAACCGGGACAAATATCAGCCCCAGCATTTT. Translated, it gives CASSLNRDKYQPQHF.